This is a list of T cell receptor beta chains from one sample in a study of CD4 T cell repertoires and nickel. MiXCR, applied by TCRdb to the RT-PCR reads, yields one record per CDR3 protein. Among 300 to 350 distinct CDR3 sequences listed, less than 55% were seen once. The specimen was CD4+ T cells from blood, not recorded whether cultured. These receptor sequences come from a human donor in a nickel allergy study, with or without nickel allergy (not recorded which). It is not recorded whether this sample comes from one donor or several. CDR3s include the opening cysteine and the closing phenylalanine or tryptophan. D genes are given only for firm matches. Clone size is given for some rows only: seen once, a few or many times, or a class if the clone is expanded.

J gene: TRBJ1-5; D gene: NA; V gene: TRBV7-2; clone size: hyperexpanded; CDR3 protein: CASSLIAGTEPQHF; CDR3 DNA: TGTGCCAGCAGCTTAATTGCGGGTACAGAGCCCCAGCATTTT
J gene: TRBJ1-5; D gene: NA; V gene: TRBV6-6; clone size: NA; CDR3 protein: CASSYTDGGRVNQPQHF; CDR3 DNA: TGTGCCAGCAGTTACACGGATGGGGGGAGGGTGAATCAGCCCCAGCATTTT
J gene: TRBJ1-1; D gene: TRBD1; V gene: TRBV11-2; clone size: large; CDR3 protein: CASNPGQGVNTEAFF; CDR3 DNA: TGTGCCAGCAACCCTGGACAGGGAGTGAACACTGAAGCTTTCTTT
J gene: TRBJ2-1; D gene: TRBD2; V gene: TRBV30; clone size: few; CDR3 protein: CAWNGYGGGNNEQFF; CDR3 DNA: TGTGCCTGGAACGGATACGGCGGGGGGAACAATGAGCAGTTCTTC
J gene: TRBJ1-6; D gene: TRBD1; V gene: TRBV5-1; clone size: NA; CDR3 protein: CASSLDRGNSPLHF; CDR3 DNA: TGCGCCAGCAGCTTGGACAGGGGTAATTCACCCCTCCACTTT
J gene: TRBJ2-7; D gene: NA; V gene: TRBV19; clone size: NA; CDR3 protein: CASSSGGTQVYEQYF; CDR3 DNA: TGTGCCAGTAGTAGCGGAGGGACTCAAGTCTACGAGCAGTACTTC
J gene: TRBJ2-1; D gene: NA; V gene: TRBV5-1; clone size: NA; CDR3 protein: CASSRDTEGVGEQFF; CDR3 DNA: TGCGCCAGCAGCCGCGATACTGAGGGGGTCGGAGAGCAGTTCTTC
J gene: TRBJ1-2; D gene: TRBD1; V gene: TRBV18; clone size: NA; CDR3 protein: CASSLLPGDSGGYTF; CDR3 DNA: TGTGCCAGCTCACTCCTCCCGGGGGACAGCGGTGGCTACACCTTC
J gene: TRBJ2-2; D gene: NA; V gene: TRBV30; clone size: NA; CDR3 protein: CAWRSFYTGELFF; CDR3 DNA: TGTGCCTGGAGATCCTTTTACACCGGGGAGCTGTTTTTT
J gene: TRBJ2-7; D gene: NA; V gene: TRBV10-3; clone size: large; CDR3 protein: CAIRGTSGEQYF; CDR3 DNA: TGTGCCATCAGAGGGACCTCCGGGGAGCAGTACTTC